A selection of T cell receptor beta chains follows, all from one sample in a study of CD4 T cells in relation to SARS-CoV-2 and coronaviruses. The protocol was immunoSEQ multiplex PCR, while the TCRdb copy is restricted to in-frame clones and leaves out a portion. The data hold 30,000 to 45,000 clones, with 88% observed a single time. The specimen was memory CD4+ T cells from PBMCs. The receptors here all came from an adult with COVID-19. Both conserved end residues are part of each CDR3. Rows give clone size only sometimes, using once, few, many, or a class for an expanded clone.

TRBJ2-7 | NA | TRBV5-6 | CASSRTGLLYEQYF
TRBJ1-3 | NA | TRBV11-1 | CASTTGSGNTIYF
TRBJ2-7 | NA | TRBV19 | CAPSEAYEQYF
TRBJ1-2 | NA | TRBV6-5 | CASRRTGTLYGYTF
TRBJ2-5 | NA | TRBV3-1/TRBV3-2 | CASRPSGGGGETQYF
TRBJ1-4 | NA | TRBV5-1 | CASSLAGGGTNEKLFF
TRBJ1-5 | NA | TRBV30 | CAWEDRAGGYSNQPQHF
TRBJ2-7 | NA | TRBV18 | CASSLTRSGVGTYEQYF
TRBJ2-2 | once | TRBV3-1/TRBV3-2 | CASTRSNGELFF
TRBJ1-3 | NA | TRBV28 | CASSLSGQGRDTIYF
TRBJ1-2 | NA | TRBV7-2 | CASSLVPNYGYTF
TRBJ1-1 | NA | TRBV18 | CASSPAGQGARTEAFF
TRBJ1-5 | NA | TRBV3-1/TRBV3-2 | CASSQGGWDSSNQPQHF
TRBJ1-3 | NA | TRBV3-1/TRBV3-2 | CASSQGRGAGNTIYF
TRBJ2-5 | NA | TRBV29-1 | CSVDRGTQGAQETQYF
TRBJ1-4 | NA | TRBV9 | CASSVEATNEKLFF
TRBJ2-3 | NA | TRBV5-1 | CASSGGGEGDTQYF
TRBJ2-2 | NA | TRBV5-1 | CASRMDPGAGELFF
TRBJ1-1 | NA | TRBV30 | CAWSVRGQRNTEAFF
TRBJ2-5 | once | TRBV30 | CAWNRDQETQYF
TRBJ2-2 | few | TRBV4-1 | CASSQPRDRDSNTGELFF
TRBJ2-3 | NA | TRBV18 | CASSPSGGATDTQYF
TRBJ1-1 | NA | TRBV23-1 | CASSPTLENTEAFF
TRBJ2-7 | NA | TRBV5-1 | CASSLRTGEGGEQYF
TRBJ2-5 | NA | TRBV7-7 | CASSFTAGGVMETQYF
TRBJ1-2 | NA | TRBV11-2 | CASSSRLNYGYTF
TRBJ1-2 | NA | TRBV5-4 | CASSFGTANYGYTF
TRBJ1-4 | NA | TRBV12-5 | CASGLVREGGVEKLFF
TRBJ2-1 | NA | TRBV7-2 | CASRPNRYNEQFF
TRBJ1-2 | NA | TRBV19 | CASSSGSTGKNYGYTF
TRBJ2-5 | NA | TRBV5-5 | CASTPGQKKETQYF
TRBJ2-5 | NA | TRBV7-8 | CASSRIGGVETQYF
TRBJ2-3 | once | TRBV19 | CASTTTGSIFGADTQYF
TRBJ1-1 | NA | TRBV3-1/TRBV3-2 | CASSQGTEAFF
TRBJ2-6 | NA | TRBV7-2 | CASSFPGGANVLTF
TRBJ1-6 | NA | TRBV6-5 | CASSYSPDSLPLHF
TRBJ2-5 | NA | TRBV18 | CASSPLPGASETQYF